This TCR beta chain originates from a study of T cells in Graves' hyperthyroidism and ophthalmopathy. General study results and limits: Separating ophthalmopathy from stable hyperthyroidism was achieved by a 13 V-J model.

Comments on this clonotype: What it recognizes is unknown.

CDR3 size: 15 residues. Per germline, CDR1 SGHVS and CDR2 FNYEAQ. Trimming took 3 bases from V and 3 from J, leaving 15 bases between them. Diagnostic assessment was based on clinical symptoms, serum thyroxine and TRAb, thyroid ultrasound and orbital computed tomography. Out of approximately 10 ml of fresh peripheral blood came the PBMCs. There were TCR beta CDR3 regions amplified from RNA transcripts. RT-PCR in the first round (using the HTBI primer set) targeted the TCR CDR3. TCRdb analysed the multiplex PCR reads with MiXCR anew, one entry per CDR3 protein. The sample has approximately 870,000 distinct CDR3 sequences; 38% are singletons.

The V call is TRBV7-6, the J call TRBJ2-7; D may be TRBD1 or TRBD2 (5 bases each). The clonotype comes from a young man with Graves' hyperthyroidism. Sequencing was performed on blood. CDR3 DNA: TGTGCCAGCAGCTTCGGGACCTATTCTTACTACGAGCAGTACTTC. It translates to CASSFGTYSYYEQYF. The full variable domain, rest sourced from reference TRBV7-6 and TRBJ2-7, is GAGVSQSPRYKVTKRGQDVALRCDPISGHVSLYWYRQALGQGPEFLTYFNYEAQQDKSGLPNDRFSAERPEGSISTLTIQRTEQRDSAMYRCASSFGTYSYYEQYFGPGTRLTVT.